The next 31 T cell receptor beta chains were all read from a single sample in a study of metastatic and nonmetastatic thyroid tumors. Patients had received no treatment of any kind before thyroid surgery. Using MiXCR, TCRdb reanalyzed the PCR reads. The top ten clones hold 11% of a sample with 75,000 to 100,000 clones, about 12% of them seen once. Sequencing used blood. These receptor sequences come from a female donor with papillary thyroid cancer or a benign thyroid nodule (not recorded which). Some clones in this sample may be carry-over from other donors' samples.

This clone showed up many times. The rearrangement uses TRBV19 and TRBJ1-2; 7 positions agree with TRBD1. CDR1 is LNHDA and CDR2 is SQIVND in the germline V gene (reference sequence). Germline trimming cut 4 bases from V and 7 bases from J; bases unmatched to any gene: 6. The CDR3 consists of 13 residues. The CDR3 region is CASSNSDRVGYTF. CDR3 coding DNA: TGTGCCAGTAGTAACTCCGACAGGGTTGGCTACACCTTC.

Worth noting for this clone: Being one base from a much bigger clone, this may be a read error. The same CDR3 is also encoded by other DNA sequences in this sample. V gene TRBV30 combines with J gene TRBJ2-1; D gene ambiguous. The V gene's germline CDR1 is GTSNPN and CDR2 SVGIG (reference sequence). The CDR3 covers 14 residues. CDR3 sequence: CACRGASSYNEQFF. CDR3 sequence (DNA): TGTGCCTGCAGAGGCGCCAGCTCCTACAATGAGCAGTTCTTT.

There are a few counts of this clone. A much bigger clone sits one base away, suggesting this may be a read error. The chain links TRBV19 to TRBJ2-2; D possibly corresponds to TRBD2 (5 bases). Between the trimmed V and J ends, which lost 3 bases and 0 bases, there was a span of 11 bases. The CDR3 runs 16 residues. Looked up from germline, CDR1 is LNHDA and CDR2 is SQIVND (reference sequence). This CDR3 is CASSIVFGTNTGELFF. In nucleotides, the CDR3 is TGTGCCAGTAGTATTGTGTTCGGGACGAACACCGGGGAGCTGTTTTTT.

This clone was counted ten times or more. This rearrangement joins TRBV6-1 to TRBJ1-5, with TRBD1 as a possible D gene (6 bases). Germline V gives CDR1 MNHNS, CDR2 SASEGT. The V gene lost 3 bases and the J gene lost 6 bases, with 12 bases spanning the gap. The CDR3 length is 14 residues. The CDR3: CASSERGSGQPQHF. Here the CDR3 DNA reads TGTGCCAGCAGTGAGAGGGGGTCTGGTCAGCCCCAGCATTTT.

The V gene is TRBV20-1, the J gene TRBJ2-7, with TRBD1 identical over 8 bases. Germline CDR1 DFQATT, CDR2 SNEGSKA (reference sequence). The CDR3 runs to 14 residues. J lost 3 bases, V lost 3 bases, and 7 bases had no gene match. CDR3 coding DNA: TGCAGTGCTAGCTCCTGGACAGGGAACTACGAGCAGTACTTC. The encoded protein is CSASSWTGNYEQYF.

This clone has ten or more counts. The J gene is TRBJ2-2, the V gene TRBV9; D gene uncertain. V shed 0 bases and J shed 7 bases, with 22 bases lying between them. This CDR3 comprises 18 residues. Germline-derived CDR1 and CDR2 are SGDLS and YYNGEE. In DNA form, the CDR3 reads TGTGCCAGCAGCGTAGAAGGGCAGCCCGGCCATATATACGGGGAGCTGTTTTTT. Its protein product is CASSVEGQPGHIYGELFF. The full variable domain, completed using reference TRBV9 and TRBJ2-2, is DSGVTQTPKHLITATGQRVTLRCSPRSGDLSVYWYQQSLDQGLQFLIQYYNGEERAKGNILERFSAQQFPDLHSELNLSSLELGDSALYFCASSVEGQPGHIYGELFFGEGSRLTVL.

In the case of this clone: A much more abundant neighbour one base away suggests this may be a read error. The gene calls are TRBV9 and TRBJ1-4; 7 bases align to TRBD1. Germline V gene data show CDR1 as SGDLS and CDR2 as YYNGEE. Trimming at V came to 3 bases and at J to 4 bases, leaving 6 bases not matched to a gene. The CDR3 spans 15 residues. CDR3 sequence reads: CASSASGGINEKLFF. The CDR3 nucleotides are TGTGCCAGCAGCGCCTCAGGGGGGATTAATGAAAAACTGTTTTTT.

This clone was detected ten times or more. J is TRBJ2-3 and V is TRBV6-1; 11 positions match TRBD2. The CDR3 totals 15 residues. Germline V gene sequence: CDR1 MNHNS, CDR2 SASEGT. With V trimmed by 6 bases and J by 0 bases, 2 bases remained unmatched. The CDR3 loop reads CASRRLAGSTDTQYF. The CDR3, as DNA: TGTGCCAGCAGGCGACTAGCGGGGAGCACAGATACGCAGTATTTT.

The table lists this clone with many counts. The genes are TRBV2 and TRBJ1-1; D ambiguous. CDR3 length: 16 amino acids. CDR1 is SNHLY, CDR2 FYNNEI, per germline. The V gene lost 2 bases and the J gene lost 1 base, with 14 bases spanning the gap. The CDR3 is CASSESQLYSNTEAFF. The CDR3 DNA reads TGTGCCAGCAGTGAATCCCAGCTATATTCGAACACTGAAGCTTTCTTT.

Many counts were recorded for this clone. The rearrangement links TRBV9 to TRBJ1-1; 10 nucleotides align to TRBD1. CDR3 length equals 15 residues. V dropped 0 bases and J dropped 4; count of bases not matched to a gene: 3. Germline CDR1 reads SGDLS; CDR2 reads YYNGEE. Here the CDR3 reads CASSVGQGASTEAFF. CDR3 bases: TGTGCCAGCAGCGTAGGACAGGGGGCGAGCACTGAAGCTTTCTTT.

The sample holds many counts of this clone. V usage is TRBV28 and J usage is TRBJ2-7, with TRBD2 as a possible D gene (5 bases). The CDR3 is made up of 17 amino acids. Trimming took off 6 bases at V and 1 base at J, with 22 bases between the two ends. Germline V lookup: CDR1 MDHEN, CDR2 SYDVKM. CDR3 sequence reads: CASREIAMDSASYEQYF. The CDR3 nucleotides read TGTGCCAGCAGAGAGATTGCCATGGACTCCGCGTCCTACGAGCAGTACTTC.

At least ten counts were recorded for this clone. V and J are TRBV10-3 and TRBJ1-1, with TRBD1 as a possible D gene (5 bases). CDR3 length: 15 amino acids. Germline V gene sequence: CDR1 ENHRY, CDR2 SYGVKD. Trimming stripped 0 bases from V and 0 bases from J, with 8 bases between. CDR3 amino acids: CAISESLGVNTEAFF. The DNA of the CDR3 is TGTGCCATCAGTGAGTCCCTGGGGGTGAACACTGAAGCTTTCTTT.

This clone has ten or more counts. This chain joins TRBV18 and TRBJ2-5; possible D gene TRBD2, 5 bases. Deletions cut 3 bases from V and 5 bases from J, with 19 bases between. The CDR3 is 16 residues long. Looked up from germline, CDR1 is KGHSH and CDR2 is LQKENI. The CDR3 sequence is CASSPGGRGRKETQYF. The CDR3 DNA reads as TGTGCCAGCTCACCGGGCGGTCGGGGAAGGAAGGAGACCCAGTACTTC.

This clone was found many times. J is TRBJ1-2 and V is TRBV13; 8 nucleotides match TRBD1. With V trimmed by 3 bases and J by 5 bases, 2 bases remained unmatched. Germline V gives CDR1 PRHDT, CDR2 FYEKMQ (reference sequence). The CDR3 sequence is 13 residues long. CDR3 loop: CASSFGQGYGYTF. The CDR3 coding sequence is TGTGCCAGCAGCTTCGGACAGGGTTATGGCTACACCTTC.

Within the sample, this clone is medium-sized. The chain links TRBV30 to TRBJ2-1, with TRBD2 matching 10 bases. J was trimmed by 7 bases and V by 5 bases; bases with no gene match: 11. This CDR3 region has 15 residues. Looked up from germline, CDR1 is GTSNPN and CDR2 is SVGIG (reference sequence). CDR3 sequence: CAWSPLAGDVNEQFF. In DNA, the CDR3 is TGTGCCTGGTCCCCCCTAGCGGGAGATGTAAATGAGCAGTTCTTC. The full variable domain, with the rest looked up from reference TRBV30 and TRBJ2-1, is SQTIHQWPATLVQPVGSPLSLECTVEGTSNPNLYWYRQAAGRGLQLLFYSVGIGQISSEVPQNLSASRPQDRQFILSSKKLLLSDSGFYLCAWSPLAGDVNEQFFGPGTRLTVL.

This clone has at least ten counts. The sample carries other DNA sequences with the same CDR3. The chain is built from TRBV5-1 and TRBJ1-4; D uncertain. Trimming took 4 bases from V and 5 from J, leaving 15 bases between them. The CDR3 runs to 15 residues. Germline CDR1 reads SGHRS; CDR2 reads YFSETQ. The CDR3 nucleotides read TGCGCCAGCAGCCCCGGCCTGGTGGGAAATGAAAAACTGTTTTTT. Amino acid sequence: CASSPGLVGNEKLFF.

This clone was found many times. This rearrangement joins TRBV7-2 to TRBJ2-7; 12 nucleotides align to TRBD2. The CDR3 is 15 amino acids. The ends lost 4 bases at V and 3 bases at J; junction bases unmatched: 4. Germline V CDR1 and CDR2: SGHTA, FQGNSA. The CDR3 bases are TGTGCCAGCAGCTCCAGGACTAGCGGGATCTACGAGCAGTACTTC. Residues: CASSSRTSGIYEQYF.

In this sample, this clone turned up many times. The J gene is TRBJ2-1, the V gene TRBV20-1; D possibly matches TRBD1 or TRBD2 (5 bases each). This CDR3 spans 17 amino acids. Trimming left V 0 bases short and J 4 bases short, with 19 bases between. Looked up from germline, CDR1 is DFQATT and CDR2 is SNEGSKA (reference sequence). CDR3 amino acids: CSARDLARGAGYNEQFF. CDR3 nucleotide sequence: TGCAGTGCTAGAGATTTGGCGAGGGGCGCAGGATACAATGAGCAGTTCTTC.

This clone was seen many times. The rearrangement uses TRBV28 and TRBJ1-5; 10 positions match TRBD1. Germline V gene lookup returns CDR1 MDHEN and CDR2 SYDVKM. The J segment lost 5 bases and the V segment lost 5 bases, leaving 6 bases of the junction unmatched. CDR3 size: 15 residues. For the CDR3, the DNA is TGTGCCAGCAGTACGGGACAGGGGTCAGATCAGCCCCAGCATTTT. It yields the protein CASSTGQGSDQPQHF.

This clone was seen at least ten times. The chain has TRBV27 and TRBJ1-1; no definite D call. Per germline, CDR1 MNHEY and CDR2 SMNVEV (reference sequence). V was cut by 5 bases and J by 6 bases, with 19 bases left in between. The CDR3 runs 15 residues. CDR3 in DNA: TGTGCCAGCAGTCCCCATGGGTCCGGGAGGGCTGAAGCTTTCTTT. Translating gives CASSPHGSGRAEAFF.

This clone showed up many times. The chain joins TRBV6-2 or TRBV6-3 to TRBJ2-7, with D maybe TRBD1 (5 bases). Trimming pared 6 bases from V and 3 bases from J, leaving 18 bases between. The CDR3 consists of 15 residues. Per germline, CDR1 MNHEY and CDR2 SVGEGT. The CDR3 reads CASSTLGDLSYEQYF. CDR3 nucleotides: TGTGCCAGCAGCACCTTAGGGGATCTGAGCTACGAGCAGTACTTC.

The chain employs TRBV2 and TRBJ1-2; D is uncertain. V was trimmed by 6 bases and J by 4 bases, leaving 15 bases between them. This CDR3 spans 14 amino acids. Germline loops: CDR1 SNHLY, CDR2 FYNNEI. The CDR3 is CASRQLATTYGYTF. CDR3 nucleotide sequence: TGTGCCAGCAGGCAGTTAGCAACTACCTATGGCTACACCTTC. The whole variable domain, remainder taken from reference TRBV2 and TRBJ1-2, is EPEVTQTPSHQVTQMGQEVILRCVPISNHLYFYWYRQILGQKVEFLVSFYNNEISEKSEIFDDQFSVERPDGSNFTLKIRSTKLEDSAMYFCASRQLATTYGYTFGSGTRLTVV.

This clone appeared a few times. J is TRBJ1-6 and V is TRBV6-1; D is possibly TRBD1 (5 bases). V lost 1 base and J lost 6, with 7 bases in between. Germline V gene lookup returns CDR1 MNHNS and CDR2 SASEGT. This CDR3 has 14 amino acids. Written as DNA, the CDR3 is TGTGCCAGCAGTGAAGGTGGGGGTAATTCACCCCTCCACTTT. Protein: CASSEGGGNSPLHF.

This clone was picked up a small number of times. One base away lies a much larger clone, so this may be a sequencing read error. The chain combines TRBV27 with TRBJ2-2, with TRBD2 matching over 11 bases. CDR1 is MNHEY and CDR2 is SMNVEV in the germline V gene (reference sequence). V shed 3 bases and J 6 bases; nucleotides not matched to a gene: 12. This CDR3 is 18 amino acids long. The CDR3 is CASSFVILAGVYPGELFF. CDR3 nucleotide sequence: TGTGCCAGCAGTTTCGTCATACTAGCGGGAGTATACCCCGGGGAGCTGTTTTTT.

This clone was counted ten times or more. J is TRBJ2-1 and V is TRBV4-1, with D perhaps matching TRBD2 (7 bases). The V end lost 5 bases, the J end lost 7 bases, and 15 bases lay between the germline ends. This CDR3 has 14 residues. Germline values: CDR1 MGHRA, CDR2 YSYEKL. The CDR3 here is CASSSGGQGNEQFF. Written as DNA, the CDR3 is TGCGCCAGCAGCTCGGGGGGCCAAGGAAATGAGCAGTTCTTC.

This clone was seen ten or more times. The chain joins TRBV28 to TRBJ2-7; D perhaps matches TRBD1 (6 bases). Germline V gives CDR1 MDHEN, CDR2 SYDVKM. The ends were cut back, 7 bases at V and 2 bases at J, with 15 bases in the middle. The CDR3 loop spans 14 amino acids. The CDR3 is CASTSGQGPYEQYF. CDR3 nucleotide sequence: TGTGCCAGCACGTCTGGCCAGGGGCCCTACGAGCAGTACTTC.

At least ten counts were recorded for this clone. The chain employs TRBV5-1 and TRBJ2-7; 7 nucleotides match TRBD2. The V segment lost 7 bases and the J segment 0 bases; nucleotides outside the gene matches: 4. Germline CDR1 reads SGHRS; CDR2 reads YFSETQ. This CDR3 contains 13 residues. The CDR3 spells CASSPSGSYEQYF. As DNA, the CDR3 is TGCGCCAGCTCTCCTAGCGGCTCCTACGAGCAGTACTTC.

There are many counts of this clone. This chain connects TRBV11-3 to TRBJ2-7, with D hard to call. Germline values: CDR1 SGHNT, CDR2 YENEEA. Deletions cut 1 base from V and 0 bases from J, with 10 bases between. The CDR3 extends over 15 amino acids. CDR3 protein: CASSLVAEISYEQYF. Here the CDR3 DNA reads TGTGCCAGCAGCTTAGTGGCGGAGATCTCCTACGAGCAGTACTTC. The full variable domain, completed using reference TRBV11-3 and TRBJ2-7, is EAGVVQSPRYKIIEKKQPVAFWCNPISGHNTLYWYLQNLGQGPELLIRYENEEAVDDSQLPKDRFSAERLKGVDSTLKIQPAELGDSAVYLCASSLVAEISYEQYFGPGTRLTVT.

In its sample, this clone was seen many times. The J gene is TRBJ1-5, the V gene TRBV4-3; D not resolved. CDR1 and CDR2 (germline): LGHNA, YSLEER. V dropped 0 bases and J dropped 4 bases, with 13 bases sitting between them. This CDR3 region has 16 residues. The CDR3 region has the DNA TGCGCCAGCAGCCAAGATAGTATCGGGCCTAATCAGCCCCAGCATTTT. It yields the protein CASSQDSIGPNQPQHF.

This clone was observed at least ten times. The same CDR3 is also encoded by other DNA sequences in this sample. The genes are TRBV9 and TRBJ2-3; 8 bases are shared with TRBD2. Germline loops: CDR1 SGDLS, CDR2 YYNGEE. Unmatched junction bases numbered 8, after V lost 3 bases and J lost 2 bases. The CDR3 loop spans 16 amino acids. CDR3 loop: CASSANQAGATDTQYF. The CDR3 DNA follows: TGTGCCAGCAGCGCTAACCAAGCGGGAGCCACAGATACGCAGTATTTT.

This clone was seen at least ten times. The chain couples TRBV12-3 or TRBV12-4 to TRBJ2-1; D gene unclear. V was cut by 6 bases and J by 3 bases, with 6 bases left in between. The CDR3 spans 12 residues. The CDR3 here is CASRLNYNEQFF. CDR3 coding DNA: TGTGCCAGCAGACTTAACTACAATGAGCAGTTCTTC.